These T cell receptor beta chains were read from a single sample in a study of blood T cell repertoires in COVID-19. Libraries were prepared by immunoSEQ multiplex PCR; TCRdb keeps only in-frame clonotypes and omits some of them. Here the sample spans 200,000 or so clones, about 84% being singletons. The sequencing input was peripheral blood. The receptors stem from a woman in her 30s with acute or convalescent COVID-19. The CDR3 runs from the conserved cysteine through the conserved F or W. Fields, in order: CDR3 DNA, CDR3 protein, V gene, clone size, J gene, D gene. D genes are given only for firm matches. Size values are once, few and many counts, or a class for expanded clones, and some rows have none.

TGTGCCGCATCACCGGGACTAGCGAACACCGGGGAGCTGTTTTTT	CAASPGLANTGELFF	TRBV7-2	NA	TRBJ2-2	TRBD2
TGTGCCAGCAGTTACTCGAGACTAAGGGAAGAGACCCAGTACTTC	CASSYSRLREETQYF	TRBV6-6	NA	TRBJ2-5	NA
TGTGCCACGAGCGGCAATGAGCAGTTCTTC	CATSGNEQFF	TRBV27	NA	TRBJ2-1	NA
TGCGCCAGCAGCTTGGCAGTTTCAGGGGGCAGGGAGACCCAGTACTTC	CASSLAVSGGRETQYF	TRBV5-1	NA	TRBJ2-5	TRBD1
TGCAGCGTTGTCACAGGGGCGAACAGAGATGGCTACACCTTC	CSVVTGANRDGYTF	TRBV29-1	NA	TRBJ1-2	TRBD1
TGTGCCAGCAGAGCGACAGGGAACACTGAAGCTTTCTTT	CASRATGNTEAFF	TRBV12-3/TRBV12-4	NA	TRBJ1-1	NA
TGCGCCAGCAGCTTGGCCCCTTCCTACGAGCAGTACTTC	CASSLAPSYEQYF	TRBV5-1	NA	TRBJ2-7	NA
TGTGCCAGCAGTGGATGGACAGGGGGCCCAACTAATGAAAAACTGTTTTTT	CASSGWTGGPTNEKLFF	TRBV28	NA	TRBJ1-4	TRBD1
TGTGCCAGTAGACCCATTGGGACAGGAACTAGTGAAGCTTTCTTT	CASRPIGTGTSEAFF	TRBV19	NA	TRBJ1-1	TRBD1
TGTGCCAGCAGCTTGAGCGGGGGGAACACCGGGGAGCTGTTTTTT	CASSLSGGNTGELFF	TRBV7-2	NA	TRBJ2-2	TRBD2
TGTGCCAGCAGATCCGGGACAGGATATTCACCCCTCCACTTT	CASRSGTGYSPLHF	TRBV28	NA	TRBJ1-6	TRBD1
TGCGCCAGCAGCCAAGAAGCGCTGCCCACAGATACGCAGTATTTT	CASSQEALPTDTQYF	TRBV4-3	NA	TRBJ2-3	NA
TGTGCCAGCAGTTCCTTACTGGGACAGGAAAACTATGGCTACACCTTC	CASSSLLGQENYGYTF	TRBV7-9	NA	TRBJ1-2	TRBD1
TGTGCCAGCGGACCGGGACAGGGAGGTGAAAAACTGTTTTTT	CASGPGQGGEKLFF	TRBV28	few	TRBJ1-4	TRBD1
TGTGCCAGCAGCTTACAGGGTAGGGAAACAGATACGCAGTATTTT	CASSLQGRETDTQYF	TRBV7-2	once	TRBJ2-3	NA
TGTGCCAGTAGCTCATCGGTCCTAAACTATGGCTACACCTTC	CASSSSVLNYGYTF	TRBV19	NA	TRBJ1-2	NA
TGTGCCAGCAGCCAGACCGGGACACGTGGTTCCGGGGAGCTGTTTTTT	CASSQTGTRGSGELFF	TRBV3-1/TRBV3-2	few	TRBJ2-2	NA
TGCGCCAGCAGCCAGGGGACAGGGAGACAGCCCCAGCATTTT	CASSQGTGRQPQHF	TRBV4-3	NA	TRBJ1-5	TRBD1
TGTGCCAGCAGTTCCGACAGGGGATGGTTTCAGCCCCAGCATTTT	CASSSDRGWFQPQHF	TRBV6-5	NA	TRBJ1-5	TRBD1
TGTGCCAGCAGTTTATCGGCCACACGGACAGGGGAGGGCTACACCTTC	CASSLSATRTGEGYTF	TRBV27	once	TRBJ1-2	TRBD1
TGTGCCAGCAGCCTCGGACCCGGGGTGGTGGAGACCCAGTACTTC	CASSLGPGVVETQYF	TRBV4-2	NA	TRBJ2-5	NA
TGCGCCAGCAGCTGGAGGGATACAGCGAACACCGGGGAGCTGTTTTTT	CASSWRDTANTGELFF	TRBV5-1	NA	TRBJ2-2	NA
TGTGCCACCTCGAACAGGGGGATGTACAATCAGCCCCAGCATTTT	CATSNRGMYNQPQHF	TRBV19	NA	TRBJ1-5	TRBD1
TGTGCCAGCACCGATAGGTGGGGGGGAGCTGAAGCTTTCTTT	CASTDRWGGAEAFF	TRBV27	NA	TRBJ1-1	NA
TGTGCCACCAGCAGAGATAGTGGACAGTTGTACTTC	CATSRDSGQLYF	TRBV15	NA	TRBJ2-7	NA
TGTGCCAGCAGTCACGACAGACCCCCCTATGGCTACACCTTC	CASSHDRPPYGYTF	TRBV6-5	NA	TRBJ1-2	NA
TGTGCCAGCACGGGACAGATTTACAATGAGCAGTTCTTC	CASTGQIYNEQFF	TRBV6-5	many	TRBJ2-1	TRBD1
TGTGCCAGCAGCTTAATTACAGGGGGCAACGGGGAGCTGTTTTTT	CASSLITGGNGELFF	TRBV7-2	NA	TRBJ2-2	TRBD1
TGTGCCAGCAGTCCCCTTGGAGACGGCTACAATCAGCCCCAGCATTTT	CASSPLGDGYNQPQHF	TRBV7-8	NA	TRBJ1-5	NA
TGTGCCAGTAACAACCGAGGGGGCCAGGGGCTCCACGAGCAGTACTTC	CASNNRGGQGLHEQYF	TRBV19	NA	TRBJ2-7	TRBD1
TGTGCCAGCAGTTTGCAGGGGCAGCCCCTCCACTTT	CASSLQGQPLHF	TRBV27	many	TRBJ1-6	NA
TGTGCCACCTTACTAGCGGGGGTTCAAAATGAGCAGTTCTTC	CATLLAGVQNEQFF	TRBV6-6	NA	TRBJ2-1	TRBD2
TGCAGCGCCAAAACTAGCGCCTCCTACAATGAGCAGTTCTTC	CSAKTSASYNEQFF	TRBV29-1	NA	TRBJ2-1	TRBD2
TGCGCCAGCAGCCAAGGTCCGGGACTAGGGCACTACGAGCAGTACTTC	CASSQGPGLGHYEQYF	TRBV4-3	NA	TRBJ2-7	TRBD2
TGTGCCTGTTCGTCAGTGACCTACAATGAGCAGTTCTTC	CACSSVTYNEQFF	TRBV30	once	TRBJ2-1	NA
TGTGCCAGCAGCGCGACAGCTAATGAAAAACTGTTTTTT	CASSATANEKLFF	TRBV9	NA	TRBJ1-4	NA
TGCGCCAGCAGCTTTCTGGGACAGGGGGCTGAGTGGACTTTCTTT	CASSFLGQGAEWTFF	TRBV5-1	NA	TRBJ1-1	TRBD1
TGTGCCAGCAGCGTACTCTTCACCGGGGAGCTGTTTTTT	CASSVLFTGELFF	TRBV7-2	NA	TRBJ2-2	NA
TGTGCCAGCAGCCGGGACAGGGAAAAAACCGCGTTC	CASSRDREKTAF	TRBV6-2/TRBV6-3	NA	TRBJ2-4	TRBD1
TGCAGCGTTAGAGGATCTGGAGGCTACACCTTC	CSVRGSGGYTF	TRBV29-1	NA	TRBJ1-2	NA
TGTGCCAGTAGTCCCGGGGGGACTAGCGGGGGGAATGAGCAGTTCTTC	CASSPGGTSGGNEQFF	TRBV19	NA	TRBJ2-1	TRBD2
TGTGCCAGCAGCCGGGGACAGCTCATGAACACTGAAGCTTTCTTT	CASSRGQLMNTEAFF	TRBV6-6	many	TRBJ1-1	TRBD1
TGTGCCAGCATTGGGAACAGGGGGGCAAAACTGTTTTTT	CASIGNRGAKLFF	TRBV28	NA	TRBJ1-4	TRBD1
TGTGCCAGCAGCTTGGGGGGGCCAGGCCCCACAGATACGCAGTATTTT	CASSLGGPGPTDTQYF	TRBV5-4	NA	TRBJ2-3	NA
TGCGCCAGCACCCCTGTGAGGACAGGGGCTATGAACACTGAAGCTTTCTTT	CASTPVRTGAMNTEAFF	TRBV5-1	NA	TRBJ1-1	TRBD1
TGTGCCAGCAGCCACCTTCCCTACGAGCAGTACTTC	CASSHLPYEQYF	TRBV14	NA	TRBJ2-7	NA
TGTGCCAGCAGATACCGGGACAGCTACAATGAGCAGTTCTTC	CASRYRDSYNEQFF	TRBV28	once	TRBJ2-1	TRBD1
TGTGCCAGCAGTTACTCAACTCTGCCATCTGGGGCCAACGTCCTGACTTTC	CASSYSTLPSGANVLTF	TRBV6-2/TRBV6-3	NA	TRBJ2-6	NA
TGTGCCAGTAGTACCGCGGGGGGGTTCGAAACCGGGGAGCTGTTTTTT	CASSTAGGFETGELFF	TRBV19	NA	TRBJ2-2	TRBD2
TGTGCCAGCAGGCAGGGGGCGGGTGGCTACACCTTC	CASRQGAGGYTF	TRBV9	NA	TRBJ1-2	TRBD1
TGTGCCAGCAGTTCCCTGACAGGGCACGGGGAGCTGTTTTTT	CASSSLTGHGELFF	TRBV28	NA	TRBJ2-2	TRBD1
TGTGCCAGCAGCCAAGTAGGGAATGGAGGTCAGCCCCAGCATTTT	CASSQVGNGGQPQHF	TRBV4-2	once	TRBJ1-5	NA
TGTGCCAGCAGTGGGACAGGGGTCCGCTCTGGGGCCAACGTCCTGACTTTC	CASSGTGVRSGANVLTF	TRBV25-1	NA	TRBJ2-6	TRBD1
TGTGCCAGCCGGGACAGGGGGCGGAACAGCAATCAGCCCCAGCATTTT	CASRDRGRNSNQPQHF	TRBV19	once	TRBJ1-5	TRBD1
TGTGCCAGCAGCACCCTGGGACTAGCGGGGGGCACAGATACGCAGTATTTT	CASSTLGLAGGTDTQYF	TRBV9	NA	TRBJ2-3	TRBD2
TGTGCCAGCAGTTTAAGCGGGAGATCCTACGAGCAGTACTTC	CASSLSGRSYEQYF	TRBV28	NA	TRBJ2-7	TRBD2
TGTGCTAGCAGTCAGGGGGGCGGGGAGCTGTTTTTT	CASSQGGGELFF	TRBV7-7	NA	TRBJ2-2	NA
TGCAGCGTCGTAACACAGGGCTTCGAGCAGTACTTC	CSVVTQGFEQYF	TRBV29-1	NA	TRBJ2-7	NA
TGTGCCAGCAGCGGGGAGGGGACAGGGGTTTACGAGCAGTACTTC	CASSGEGTGVYEQYF	TRBV5-6	NA	TRBJ2-7	TRBD1